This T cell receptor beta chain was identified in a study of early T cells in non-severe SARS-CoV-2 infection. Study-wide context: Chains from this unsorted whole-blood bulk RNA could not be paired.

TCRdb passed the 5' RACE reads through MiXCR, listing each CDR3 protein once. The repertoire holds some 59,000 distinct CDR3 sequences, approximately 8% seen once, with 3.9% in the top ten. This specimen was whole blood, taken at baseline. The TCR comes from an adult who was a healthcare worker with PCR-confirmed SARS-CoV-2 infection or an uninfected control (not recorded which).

The DNA for the CDR3 is TGTGCCAGCAGTTCCACCAATCAGCCCCAGCATTTT. Its translation is CASSSTNQPQHF. This sequence joins TRBV7-9 and TRBJ1-5, with D uncertain. V lost 6 bases, J lost 3 bases, and 6 bases lay in between. The length of the CDR3 is 12 residues. Germline CDR1 SEHNR, CDR2 FQNEAQ (reference sequence).